The T cell receptor beta chain under discussion was sequenced for a study of somatic mutations in cytotoxic T cells in rheumatoid arthritis. Generated by immunoSEQ multiplex PCR, the TCRdb table keeps only in-frame clones and is missing some. The table records about 19,000 clones, around four fifths of them present only once. A remark on this clone: Its antigen is not known.

Germline assignment: CDR1 MNHEY and CDR2 SVGAGI. The CDR3 is made up of 11 amino acids. The ends were cut back, 6 bases at V and 3 bases at J, with 5 bases in the middle. Notes on the study in general: Greater age accompanied higher CD8+ clonality in rheumatoid arthritis patients, a pattern that was absent in healthy controls.

This receptor was obtained from an adult with rheumatoid arthritis. V and J are TRBV6-5 and TRBJ1-1; D call uncertain. The material sequenced was CD8+ T cells sorted from blood. The CDR3 protein is CASRDYTEAFF. The CDR3 coding sequence is TGTGCCAGCAGGGATTACACTGAAGCTTTCTTT.